What follows are 26 T cell receptor beta chains derived from one specimen sequenced in a study of blood T cells in healthy people across ages. Alongside a J-beta primer mix, a sample-barcoded 5' primer served in a second PCR lasting roughly 7 to 12 cycles. Each CDR3 protein gets one entry after TCRdb re-called the 5' RACE reads with MiXCR. The sample holds about 800,000 distinct CDR3 sequences, 46% seen once. The sample consisted of blood. The receptors come from a man aged 80 or over in good health.

The gene calls are TRBV3-1 and TRBJ2-1; D unresolved. The J call is in doubt because the DNA end fits TRBJ2-7 better. Germline V gene lookup returns CDR1 LGHDT and CDR2 YNNKEL (reference sequence). The CDR3 covers 16 residues. CDR3 sequence (DNA): TGTGCCAGCAGCCAGTGGACGCCACAAGCCTACAATGAGCAGTACTTC. Residues: CASSQWTPQAYNEQYF.

This clonotype was recorded a few times. This chain joins TRBV27 and TRBJ2-1; D remains ambiguous. Trimming took 6 bases from V and 4 from J, leaving 7 bases between them. Germline V gives CDR1 MNHEY, CDR2 SMNVEV (reference sequence). This CDR3 has 12 residues. The CDR3 region has the DNA TGTGCCAGCAGAGACTGGTACAATGAGCAGTTCTTC. The encoded protein is CASRDWYNEQFF.

This clonotype occurred a few times. The genes are TRBV10-3 and TRBJ2-3, with 16 bases identical to TRBD2. J gave up 4 bases and V 0 bases, and 4 bases lay outside the gene matches. The germline CDR1 and CDR2 sequences are ENHRY and SYGVKD. The CDR3 runs 18 residues. As DNA, the CDR3 is TGTGCCATCAGTGAGTCTTCCGGGACTAGCGGGAGGGCAGATACGCAGTATTTT. Translated, it gives CAISESSGTSGRADTQYF.

The V call is TRBV20-1, the J call TRBJ2-5; 10 nucleotides line up with TRBD2. Germline lookup yields CDR1 DFQATT and CDR2 SNEGSKA (reference sequence). With V trimmed by 1 base and J by 11 bases, 25 bases remained unmatched. CDR3 length: 19 residues. DNA of the CDR3: TGCAGTGCTAGAGTCATATGGGGTAGTAGCGGGAGGCGTGACAATGAGCAGTACTTC. As protein: CSARVIWGSSGRRDNEQYF.

The V and J genes are TRBV6-2 or TRBV6-3 and TRBJ2-3; TRBD2 aligns across 8 bases. The V gene end was trimmed by 6 bases and the J gene end by 5 bases; junction bases not matched to a gene: 7. The CDR3 consists of 14 residues. Germline V gene sequence: CDR1 MNHEY, CDR2 SVGEGT. The CDR3 DNA reads TGTGCCAGCAGGGAAGGGCTAGCGGGAGATACGCAGTATTTT. This translates into CASREGLAGDTQYF.

At least ten counts were recorded for this clonotype. J is TRBJ2-7 and V is TRBV9; no definite D call. Germline CDR1 is SGDLS and CDR2 is YYNGEE. The CDR3 runs 14 residues. V lost 4 bases, J lost 6 bases, and 17 bases lay in between. CDR3 loop: CASSPLSSSSEQYF. The CDR3 nucleotides read TGTGCCAGCAGCCCACTTAGCTCGAGCTCCGAGCAGTACTTC.

In its sample, this clonotype was seen once. The junction does not match germline at one end; this may be a read error. Here the CDR3 DNA reads TGTGCCAGCAGTGTACAGCCTAATGGGCAAAACCTGTTTTTT. Its protein product is CASSVQPNGQNLFF. The chain links TRBV2 to TRBJ1-4; D remains unclear. Germline V lookup: CDR1 SNHLY, CDR2 FYNNEI. CDR3 length: 14 residues.

Regarding this clonotype: An end of the junction does not agree with germline; a read error may underlie this. The chain is built from TRBV28 and TRBJ2-5, with 10 bases lining up with TRBD1. This CDR3 contains 16 residues. Germline assignment: CDR1 MDHEN and CDR2 SYDVKM. This CDR3 reads CASMELGTGAQETLYF. DNA for the CDR3: TGTGCCAGCATGGAGTTAGGGACAGGGGCCCAAGAGACCCTGTACTTC.

The chain uses TRBV7-2 and TRBJ2-1; D tentatively reads TRBD1 or TRBD2 (5 bases each). CDR3 size: 16 residues. V was pared by 4 bases and J by 0 bases, with 13 bases between. Looked up from germline, CDR1 is SGHTA and CDR2 is FQGNSA. The CDR3 loop is CASSSGPGSSYNEQFF. The DNA for the CDR3 is TGTGCCAGCAGCTCGGGACCTGGAAGCTCCTACAATGAGCAGTTCTTC.

V and J are TRBV12-3 or TRBV12-4 and TRBJ2-1, with TRBD1 matching 8 bases. J lost 10 bases, V lost 5 bases, and 16 bases had no gene match. There are 16 residues in the CDR3. The CDR3 is CASSPGGQGLTGEQFF. The CDR3, as DNA: TGTGCCAGCAGTCCAGGCGGACAGGGCTTGACCGGGGAGCAGTTCTTC.

This clonotype was seen just once. CDR3 protein: CASSESGRDYNEQYF. The CDR3, as DNA: TGTGCCAGCAGTGAGTCGGGCAGGGACTACAATGAGCAGTACTTC. The chain couples TRBV2 to TRBJ2-5; 7 bases fit TRBD2. V was pared by 3 bases and J by 11 bases, with 15 bases of the junction left unmatched. There are 15 residues in the CDR3. Germline V gives CDR1 SNHLY, CDR2 FYNNEI.

This clonotype showed up just a few times. The rearrangement joins TRBV7-2 to TRBJ2-3; maybe TRBD2 (6 bases). V lost 1 base to trimming and J lost 0 bases, with 14 bases between them. This CDR3 region has 17 residues. Germline values: CDR1 SGHTA, CDR2 FQGNSA. CDR3 amino acids: CASSLGWRGPSTDTQYF. For the CDR3, the DNA is TGTGCCAGCAGCTTAGGGTGGCGGGGACCGAGCACAGATACGCAGTATTTT. Drawing the rest from reference TRBV7-2 and TRBJ2-3, the complete variable domain is GAGVSQSPSNKVTEKGKDVELRCDPISGHTALYWYRQSLGQGLEFLIYFQGNSAPDKSGLPSDRFSAERTGGSVSTLTIQRTQQEDSAVYLCASSLGWRGPSTDTQYFGPGTRLTVL.

The rearrangement uses TRBV7-9 and TRBJ1-2; no firm D call. Germline-derived CDR1 and CDR2 are SEHNR and FQNEAQ (reference sequence). This CDR3 region has 11 residues. Between the trimmed V and J ends, which lost 5 bases and 8 bases, there was a span of 9 bases. In nucleotides, the CDR3 is TGTGCCAGCAGCACGACTCTGGGCTACACCTTC. Translated, it gives CASSTTLGYTF.

This clonotype was detected only a few times. The V and J genes are TRBV9 and TRBJ2-7; tentatively, D is TRBD1 (6 bases). Trimming took off 0 bases at V and 5 bases at J, with 21 bases between the two ends. CDR1 SGDLS and CDR2 YYNGEE come from the germline V gene. The CDR3 sequence is 17 residues long. The CDR3 sequence: CASSVATWETGEDEQYF. CDR3 nucleotide sequence: TGTGCCAGCAGCGTAGCTACGTGGGAGACAGGTGAGGACGAGCAGTACTTC.

The genes are TRBV6-5 and TRBJ1-1, with 11 bases identical to TRBD1. Germline V gene data show CDR1 as MNHEY and CDR2 as SVGAGI. V was clipped by 4 bases and J by 4 bases; unmatched bases: 14. This CDR3 spans 18 amino acids. CDR3 loop: CASSSGTGTGGKGTEAFF. CDR3 bases: TGTGCCAGCAGTTCAGGAACCGGGACAGGGGGGAAGGGCACTGAAGCTTTCTTT.

This chain joins TRBV6-1 and TRBJ1-2, with 9 bases lining up with TRBD1. After removal of 4 bases from V and 1 base from J, the junction contained 10 bases not matched to a gene. The CDR3 sequence is 17 residues long. Germline CDR1 and CDR2: MNHNS and SASEGT. This chain's CDR3 is CASSAGTGRGSNYGYTF. The CDR3 coding sequence is TGTGCCAGCAGTGCCGGGACAGGGAGGGGTAGTAACTATGGCTACACCTTC.

Comments on this clonotype: One end of the junction fails to match germline, which may point to a read error. The gene calls are TRBV14 and TRBJ2-5, with no clear D. The better agreement between TRBJ2-7 and the DNA end casts doubt on the J call. This CDR3 comprises 12 residues. Germline V gene data show CDR1 as SGHDN and CDR2 as FVKESK. Here the CDR3 DNA reads TGTGACAGCAGCCATGTGGTTTACGAGCAGTACTTC. It translates to CDSSHVVYEQYF.

The chain recombines TRBV25-1 with TRBJ2-1; a weak D match, TRBD1 (5 bases). V gave up 0 bases and J gave up 1 base, with 7 bases separating them. Germline loops: CDR1 MGHDK, CDR2 SYGVNS. The CDR3 extends over 15 amino acids. Here the CDR3 DNA reads TGTGCCAGCAGTGAATACGCAGGGTCCTACAATGAGCAGTTCTTC. This translates into CASSEYAGSYNEQFF.

The count of this clonotype is one. An end of the junction differs from the germline gene, which may be a read error. V is TRBV7-8 and J is TRBJ2-5; D ambiguous. There are 11 residues in the CDR3. The germline V gene has CDR1 SGHVS and CDR2 FQNEAQ. The CDR3 loop reads CTSSLVETQYF. For the CDR3, the DNA is TGTACCAGCAGCTTGGTTGAGACCCAGTACTTC.

A few counts support this clonotype. J is TRBJ1-2 and V is TRBV20-1; 8 bases align to TRBD1. V shed 6 bases, J shed 0 bases, and the junction held 6 bases outside the gene matches. The CDR3 length is 14 residues. The germline gives CDR1 DFQATT, CDR2 SNEGSKA (reference sequence). The CDR3 sequence: CSATGDLPNYGYTF. The CDR3 DNA is TGCAGTGCGACAGGGGATTTACCTAACTATGGCTACACCTTC.

This clonotype was counted once. Relative to the germline gene, one junction end is altered; a read error may explain this. V and J are TRBV10-3 and TRBJ2-7; 14 bases are shared with TRBD2. The CDR3 spans 16 residues. The germline CDR1 and CDR2 sequences are ENHRY and SYGVKD. The CDR3 loop reads CAIRSTSGRASRERYF. CDR3 coding DNA: TGTGCCATCAGGTCGACTAGCGGGAGGGCCTCGCGCGAGCGGTACTTC.

This clonotype was seen more than once but under ten times. The chain couples TRBV29-1 to TRBJ2-3; D call uncertain. The germline CDR1 and CDR2 sequences are SQVTM and ANQGSEA. The germline V and J ends were trimmed by 7 bases and 1 base, with 12 bases remaining between them. The CDR3 is 13 amino acids. The CDR3 DNA reads as TGCAGCGCCGGATCCCCACGCACAGATACGCAGTATTTT. This encodes CSAGSPRTDTQYF.

This clonotype was seen only once. The V call is TRBV4-1, the J call TRBJ1-2; a possible D gene is TRBD1 (6 bases). V lost 9 bases and J lost 1, with 18 bases in between. Germline lookup yields CDR1 MGHRA and CDR2 YSYEKL. CDR3 length: 15 residues. CDR3 amino acids: CASRTRGGHNYGYTF. The CDR3 region has the DNA TGCGCCAGTCGAACGCGCGGGGGGCATAACTATGGCTACACCTTC.

The chain recombines TRBV5-1 with TRBJ2-7; 8 bases match TRBD1. The CDR3 runs 14 residues. With V trimmed by 5 bases and J by 2 bases, 6 bases remained unmatched. Germline lookup yields CDR1 SGHRS and CDR2 YFSETQ. The CDR3 spells CASSASGQAYEQYF. The CDR3 DNA reads as TGCGCCAGCAGTGCGTCGGGACAGGCCTACGAGCAGTACTTC.

V usage is TRBV5-1 and J usage is TRBJ2-5, with 7 bases aligning to TRBD2. This CDR3 contains 17 residues. Germline V lookup: CDR1 SGHRS, CDR2 YFSETQ. The V gene end was trimmed by 1 base and the J gene end by 5 bases; junction bases not matched to a gene: 14. The CDR3 reads CASSLNPSGTSWETQYF. The CDR3 DNA follows: TGCGCCAGCAGCTTGAATCCCAGCGGGACCTCCTGGGAGACCCAGTACTTC. Supplemented by reference TRBV5-1 and TRBJ2-5, the full variable domain reads KAGVTQTPRYLIKTRGQQVTLSCSPISGHRSVSWYQQTPGQGLQFLFEYFSETQRNKGNFPGRFSGRQFSNSRSEMNVSTLELGDSALYLCASSLNPSGTSWETQYFGPGTRLLVL.

V and J are TRBV11-2 and TRBJ2-5, with no clear D. In germline, CDR1 is SGHAT, CDR2 FQNNGV. Trimming cost V 5 bases and J 1 base, with 17 bases left between them. This CDR3 is built from 16 residues. The chain's CDR3 is CASSPLDSVAQETQYF. CDR3 in DNA: TGTGCCAGCAGCCCCCTAGATTCTGTGGCCCAAGAGACCCAGTACTTC.